These 29 T cell receptor beta chains came from one sample sequenced in a study of cytomegalovirus exposure and HLA in healthy donors. PCR involved 60 Vbeta and 13 Jbeta primers. The method was immunoSEQ multiplex PCR; TCRdb's version includes in-frame clones alone and lacks a portion of them. The sample has about 130,000 clones, around four fifths seen once. Sequencing used PBMCs. These receptors all come from a boy between 10 and 17 years old in good health and CMV-seronegative.

The chain uses TRBV5-1 and TRBJ2-7; the match to TRBD1 covers 9 bases. Germline CDR1 and CDR2: SGHRS and YFSETQ. Trimming at V came to 4 bases and at J to 5 bases, leaving 4 bases not matched to a gene. There are 13 residues in the CDR3. The CDR3 loop is CASSRDRVDEQYF. For the CDR3, the DNA is TGCGCCAGCAGCCGGGACAGGGTGGACGAGCAGTACTTC.

This clone has more than one count but fewer than ten. The chain combines TRBV11-3 with TRBJ2-7; possibly TRBD2 for D (6 bases). The CDR3 extends over 14 amino acids. V dropped 2 bases and J dropped 4 bases, with 12 bases sitting between them. Per the germline V gene, CDR1 is SGHNT and CDR2 is YENEEA. For the CDR3, the DNA is TGTGCCAGCAGCTTATGGCGGGAAGGGTACGAGCAGTACTTC. As protein: CASSLWREGYEQYF.

The gene calls are TRBV4-2 and TRBJ2-1; 10 bases are a match to TRBD2. CDR1 and CDR2 from the germline V gene are LGHNA and YNFKEQ. The CDR3 covers 14 residues. The trim removed 3 bases at V and 8 bases at J, leaving 4 bases unmatched. The CDR3 bases are TGTGCCAGCAGCCACCTAGCGGGAGAGGATGAGCAGTTCTTC. It encodes CASSHLAGEDEQFF.

The chain uses TRBV10-3 and TRBJ2-7; 13 bases are a match to TRBD2. This CDR3 has 12 amino acids. V was pared by 11 bases and J by 4 bases, with 2 bases of the junction left unmatched. The germline gives CDR1 ENHRY, CDR2 SYGVKD. The CDR3 DNA follows: TGTGCCGCGACTAGCGGGAGGTACGAGCAGTACTTC. It translates to CAATSGRYEQYF.

This clone was seen only once. V is TRBV10-3 and J is TRBJ2-3; 7 bases fit TRBD1. The germline gives CDR1 ENHRY, CDR2 SYGVKD. The CDR3 contains 13 residues. V was pared by 11 bases and J by 4 bases, with 9 bases of the junction left unmatched. The CDR3: CAVGTDRPDTQYF. CDR3 coding DNA: TGTGCCGTCGGGACAGACCGACCAGATACGCAGTATTTT.

This sequence joins TRBV7-6 and TRBJ1-3; TRBD1 aligns across 8 bases. The ends lost 4 bases at V and 8 bases at J; junction bases unmatched: 13. Per germline, CDR1 SGHVS and CDR2 FNYEAQ. The CDR3 is 16 residues long. Here the CDR3 DNA reads TGTGCCAGCAGCTCCTATAGGGACAGGCAACGACACACCATATATTTT. Protein product: CASSSYRDRQRHTIYF.

This clone has a handful of counts. The chain recombines TRBV6-1 with TRBJ2-3; 7 bases agree with TRBD2. The CDR3 consists of 14 residues. The germline V gene has CDR1 MNHNS and CDR2 SASEGT. Trimming removed 2 bases from V and 6 bases from J; junction bases left unmatched: 5. Here the CDR3 DNA reads TGTGCCAGCAGTGAAACTGGGAGGGCGGATACGCAGTATTTT. Its translation: CASSETGRADTQYF.

This clone appeared a few times. In DNA form, the CDR3 reads TGTGCCAGCAGCTTCCTTTCTAGCGGGGGCAGCTACGAGCAGTACTTC. Its protein product is CASSFLSSGGSYEQYF. This sequence joins TRBV11-3 and TRBJ2-7; 10 bases are a match to TRBD2. V lost 3 bases, J lost 3 bases, and 8 bases stayed unmatched. From germline, CDR1 is SGHNT and CDR2 YENEEA. This CDR3 has 16 residues. Full variable domain (rest looked up from reference TRBV11-3 and TRBJ2-7): EAGVVQSPRYKIIEKKQPVAFWCNPISGHNTLYWYLQNLGQGPELLIRYENEEAVDDSQLPKDRFSAERLKGVDSTLKIQPAELGDSAVYLCASSFLSSGGSYEQYFGPGTRLTVT.

The CDR3 protein is CASSLLAGRGNEQFF. CDR3 sequence (DNA): TGCGCCAGCAGCTTGTTAGCGGGGAGGGGCAATGAGCAGTTCTTC. The rearrangement uses TRBV5-1 and TRBJ2-1, with 8 bases fitting TRBD2. The CDR3 extends over 15 amino acids. CDR1 is SGHRS, CDR2 YFSETQ, per germline. V was pared by 1 base and J by 6 bases, with 6 bases of the junction left unmatched.

In this sample, this clone turned up a few times. This chain uses TRBV19 with TRBJ2-1; TRBD1 matches 12 bases. CDR1 is LNHDA and CDR2 is SQIVND in the germline V gene (reference sequence). After removal of 1 base from V and 1 base from J, the junction contained 11 bases not matched to a gene. CDR3 length: 20 amino acids. CDR3 protein: CASSIGGQGAGIQSYNEQFF. CDR3 sequence (DNA): TGTGCCAGTAGTATAGGGGGACAGGGGGCCGGTATTCAGTCCTACAATGAGCAGTTCTTC. Full variable domain (missing parts from reference TRBV19 and TRBJ2-1): DGGITQSPKYLFRKEGQNVTLSCEQNLNHDAMYWYRQDPGQGLRLIYYSQIVNDFQKGDIAEGYSVSREKKESFPLTVTSAQKNPTAFYLCASSIGGQGAGIQSYNEQFFGPGTRLTVL.

This clone was seen once. This sequence joins TRBV11-3 and TRBJ2-5; D is unclear. The germline gives CDR1 SGHNT, CDR2 YENEEA. The CDR3 runs to 14 residues. Trimming took off 0 bases at V and 3 bases at J, with 8 bases between the two ends. CDR3 sequence reads: CASSLDSLEETQYF. The CDR3 DNA sequence: TGTGCCAGCAGCTTAGATTCCCTAGAAGAGACCCAGTACTTC. The whole variable domain, filled in from reference TRBV11-3 and TRBJ2-5, reads EAGVVQSPRYKIIEKKQPVAFWCNPISGHNTLYWYLQNLGQGPELLIRYENEEAVDDSQLPKDRFSAERLKGVDSTLKIQPAELGDSAVYLCASSLDSLEETQYFGPGTRLLVL.

V usage is TRBV27 and J usage is TRBJ1-1; the D is unclear. The CDR3 contains 9 residues. Germline CDR1 is MNHEY and CDR2 is SMNVEV (reference sequence). Trimming cost V 10 bases and J 3 bases, with 3 bases left between them. The chain's CDR3 is CATDTEAFF. Here the CDR3 DNA reads TGTGCCACCGACACTGAAGCTTTCTTT.

The chain links TRBV25-1 to TRBJ2-1; 8 bases fit TRBD2. The germline gives CDR1 MGHDK, CDR2 SYGVNS. CDR3 length equals 17 residues. Trimming took 6 bases from V and 4 from J; bases not matched to a gene: 14. CDR3: CASSGPGLAGPYNEQFF. CDR3 nucleotide sequence: TGTGCCAGCAGCGGTCCTGGGCTAGCGGGCCCGTACAATGAGCAGTTCTTC.

The sample holds a few counts of this clone. V usage is TRBV28 and J usage is TRBJ1-5; D is possibly TRBD1 (5 bases). Trimming took 3 bases from V and 7 from J, leaving 13 bases between them. CDR3 length: 14 residues. Germline V lookup: CDR1 MDHEN, CDR2 SYDVKM. The CDR3 DNA reads as TGTGCCAGCAGTTTCAAAGGGAAGGGGCAGCCCCAGCATTTT. Translation: CASSFKGKGQPQHF.

V usage is TRBV11-2 and J usage is TRBJ2-7; 9 nucleotides line up with TRBD2. V trimming: 1 base; J trimming: 4 bases; junction bases outside the gene matches: 8. The CDR3 totals 16 residues. Germline lookup yields CDR1 SGHAT and CDR2 FQNNGV. DNA of the CDR3: TGTGCCAGCAGCTTAGGGAGCGGGAGGACCCTGTACGAGCAGTACTTC. It specifies CASSLGSGRTLYEQYF.

The chain links TRBV30 to TRBJ1-1, with D perhaps TRBD1 (5 bases). Germline values: CDR1 GTSNPN, CDR2 SVGIG (reference sequence). V was cut by 0 bases and J by 7 bases, with 9 bases left in between. CDR3 length: 12 amino acids. The CDR3 spells CAWSVRGIEAFF. The CDR3 DNA follows: TGTGCCTGGAGTGTAAGGGGCATTGAAGCTTTCTTT.

This chain uses TRBV7-2 with TRBJ2-7, with 11 nucleotides matching TRBD2. The CDR3 extends over 17 amino acids. CDR1 and CDR2 from the germline V gene are SGHTA and FQGNSA. The V gene end was trimmed by 4 bases and the J gene end by 4 bases; junction bases not matched to a gene: 12. The CDR3 spells CASSSPSSGTSGYEQYF. In DNA, the CDR3 is TGTGCCAGCAGCTCTCCCTCCTCCGGGACTAGCGGATACGAGCAGTACTTC.

The V gene is TRBV30, the J gene TRBJ1-1; TRBD1 agrees at 10 bases. The ends lost 1 base at V and 5 bases at J; junction bases unmatched: 4. Germline V CDR1 and CDR2: GTSNPN, SVGIG (reference sequence). The CDR3 spans 14 residues. The CDR3 sequence is CAWSGGTGATEAFF. The DNA for the CDR3 is TGTGCCTGGAGTGGGGGGACAGGGGCTACTGAAGCTTTCTTT. The whole variable domain, remainder taken from reference TRBV30 and TRBJ1-1, is SQTIHQWPATLVQPVGSPLSLECTVEGTSNPNLYWYRQAAGRGLQLLFYSVGIGQISSEVPQNLSASRPQDRQFILSSKKLLLSDSGFYLCAWSGGTGATEAFFGQGTRLTVV.

The V gene is TRBV11-2, the J gene TRBJ2-7; 14 bases are a match to TRBD2. With 4 bases clipped from V and 2 bases from J, the junction kept 1 base outside the gene matches. The CDR3 length is 15 residues. Germline V gives CDR1 SGHAT, CDR2 FQNNGV. In DNA form, the CDR3 reads TGTGCCAGCAGCTCGGGACTAGCGGGAGCCTACGAGCAGTACTTC. Translation gives CASSSGLAGAYEQYF.

V usage is TRBV5-6 and J usage is TRBJ2-5, with 9 bases that match TRBD1. The DNA end favors TRBJ2-7, so the J call may be wrong. Germline assignment: CDR1 SGHDT and CDR2 YYEEEE. The CDR3 is 15 residues long. The CDR3 nucleotides read TGTGCCAGCAGCTTGGTTGGGACAGGGAACGCCGAGCAGTACTTC. This sequence encodes CASSLVGTGNAEQYF.

J is TRBJ1-2 and V is TRBV10-3; D call uncertain. Per the germline V gene, CDR1 is ENHRY and CDR2 is SYGVKD. With 2 bases removed from V and 6 bases from J, the gap between germline ends came to 10 bases. The CDR3 extends over 13 amino acids. The CDR3 bases are TGTGCCATCAGTGAGGAGTCCCGAGATGGCTACACCTTC. Its translation: CAISEESRDGYTF.

This chain uses TRBV7-9 with TRBJ2-7, with TRBD2 matching over 7 bases. Per germline, CDR1 SEHNR and CDR2 FQNEAQ (reference sequence). The CDR3 consists of 15 residues. V trimming: 4 bases; J trimming: 0 bases; junction bases outside the gene matches: 6. CDR3 amino acids: CASSSGRGYSYEQYF. CDR3 DNA sequence: TGTGCCAGCAGCTCAGGGAGGGGTTACTCCTACGAGCAGTACTTC.

The chain combines TRBV27 with TRBJ1-1; no firm D call. Germline CDR1 MNHEY, CDR2 SMNVEV (reference sequence). V was cut by 7 bases and J by 3 bases, with 6 bases left in between. This CDR3 has 11 residues. CDR3 in amino acids: CASTSDTEAFF. The CDR3 DNA reads as TGTGCCAGCACCTCCGACACTGAAGCTTTCTTT.

This chain connects TRBV9 to TRBJ1-1, with D perhaps TRBD1 (6 bases). CDR1 is SGDLS, CDR2 YYNGEE, per germline. The CDR3 consists of 14 residues. V was cut by 4 bases and J by 0 bases, with 10 bases left in between. The CDR3: CASSPGTLNTEAFF. In nucleotides, the CDR3 is TGTGCCAGCAGCCCCGGGACACTGAACACTGAAGCTTTCTTT.

The rearrangement joins TRBV9 to TRBJ1-4, with 9 nucleotides matching TRBD1. The germline V gene has CDR1 SGDLS and CDR2 YYNGEE. Trimming removed 1 base from V and 8 bases from J; junction bases left unmatched: 9. The CDR3 loop spans 16 amino acids. The CDR3 nucleotides read TGTGCCAGCAGCGTAAACCCCCCCGGGACAGGGGAAAAACTGTTTTTT. The encoded protein is CASSVNPPGTGEKLFF.

The rearrangement uses TRBV10-1 and TRBJ2-2; no reliable D call. The CDR3 contains 9 residues. V lost 8 bases to trimming and J lost 9 bases, with 4 bases between them. Germline values: CDR1 WNHNN, CDR2 SYGVQD (reference sequence). The CDR3 coding sequence is TGCGCCAGCGAGCGGGAGCTGTTTTTT. As protein: CASERELFF.

Comment on this clone: At one end the junction does not follow the germline gene, possibly because of a read error. This chain connects TRBV7-9 to TRBJ2-5; 12 bases line up with TRBD2. Germline V gene lookup returns CDR1 SEHNR and CDR2 FQNEAQ (reference sequence). CDR3 size: 17 residues. CDR3 protein: CSSSRRLAGEPRETQYF. DNA for the CDR3: TGTTCCAGCAGCCGTCGACTAGCGGGAGAACCTAGGGAGACCCAGTACTTC.

This clone was seen only once. V and J are TRBV4-2 and TRBJ2-3, with 7 bases matching TRBD1. This CDR3 has 16 amino acids. The V segment lost 3 bases and the J segment 4 bases; nucleotides outside the gene matches: 10. In germline, CDR1 is LGHNA, CDR2 YNFKEQ. CDR3 nucleotide sequence: TGTGCCAGCAGCCAGGCAAAGACAGGGTGGGCAGATACGCAGTATTTT. Translated, it gives CASSQAKTGWADTQYF.

The chain employs TRBV6-5 and TRBJ1-2, with D possibly being TRBD1 (5 bases). CDR3 length equals 16 residues. Germline CDR1 reads MNHEY; CDR2 reads SVGAGI. V lost 4 bases and J 1 base, leaving 16 bases between the germline ends. This CDR3 reads CASSSPPPTDNYGYTF. In DNA form, the CDR3 reads TGTGCCAGCAGTTCCCCACCCCCGACAGATAACTATGGCTACACCTTC.